These T cell receptor beta chains were read from a single sample in a study of identifying expanded T cells in peripheral blood. Libraries were prepared by immunoSEQ multiplex PCR; TCRdb keeps only in-frame clonotypes and omits some of them. The table includes 60,000 to 80,000 clones, 90% detected once. The sample consisted of blood. Receptor source: a person aged 18 to 70 in good health. The CDR3 runs from the conserved cysteine through the conserved F or W.

V gene	J gene	CDR3 protein
TRBV7-7	TRBJ2-5	CASSPAGLTETQYF
TRBV6-5	TRBJ1-3	CASSFQGGSGNTIYF
TRBV9	TRBJ1-6	CASSATRDSPLHF
TRBV9	TRBJ1-2	CASRTGGSGYTF
TRBV2	TRBJ1-5	CASSDRGRNQPQHF
TRBV28	TRBJ2-7	CASSFLSYEQYF
TRBV10-3	TRBJ2-5	CAISPDREETQYF
TRBV4-3	TRBJ2-3	CASTQGLAGLDTQYF
TRBV6-1	TRBJ2-3	CASSARTSGGIDTQYF
TRBV7-9	TRBJ1-2	CASSLSGTEFNYGYTF
TRBV10-3	TRBJ2-1	CAIRRTGGPENEQFF
TRBV9	NA	CASSPWTGQYEQYF
TRBV7-9	TRBJ2-2	CASSSPTQGNTGELFF
TRBV14	TRBJ2-5	CASSQVASGIQETQYF
TRBV14	TRBJ2-2	CASSQAARGTGLFF
TRBV2	TRBJ2-7	CASSLKGNLYEQYF
TRBV28	TRBJ2-5	CASSSTPAGETQYF
TRBV5-4	TRBJ2-7	CASSLGTGEGYEQYF
TRBV7-8	TRBJ2-1	CASSLNRDEQFF
TRBV5-1	TRBJ2-2	CASSLGTGGTGELFF
TRBV7-6	TRBJ2-7	CASSLEDRVAYEQYF
TRBV6-1	TRBJ1-2	CASSGSGIVGYTF
TRBV10-3	TRBJ2-3	CAISEQSSGGAYTQYF
TRBV6-1	TRBJ1-3	CASRKTSGNTIYF
TRBV10-3	TRBJ2-7	CAISGSGGDWREQYF
TRBV21-1	TRBJ2-5	CASSKGRDRGRETQYF
TRBV5-6	TRBJ1-1	CASSFRGGTEAFF
TRBV7-2	TRBJ2-5	CASSLTSGGQETQYF
TRBV13	TRBJ2-7	CASSSKGQGSYEQYF
TRBV19	TRBJ1-5	CASSMGKGYSNQPQHF
TRBV10-3	TRBJ1-1	CAIRGQGDTEAFF
TRBV18	TRBJ2-7	CASSSDSGEQYF
TRBV7-8	TRBJ2-7	CASTFISGSYEQYF
TRBV6-5	TRBJ2-7	CATSRTVSYEQYF
TRBV30	TRBJ1-5	CAWSVGDRANQPQHF
TRBV6-6	TRBJ2-7	CASRPTSFIYEQYF
TRBV4-3	TRBJ2-2	CASSQGWGDTGELFF
TRBV30	TRBJ2-7	CAWSVSGGYEQYF
TRBV7-6	TRBJ2-1	CASSLWTGEQFF
TRBV18	TRBJ2-6	CASSPRGDGSGANVLTF